This passage covers 15 T cell receptor beta chains from one sample sequenced in a study of T cells in Graves' hyperthyroidism and ophthalmopathy. Amplification targeted TCR beta CDR3 regions from RNA transcripts. HTBI primers were employed in a first-round RT-PCR of the TCR CDR3. One entry per CDR3 protein, called by TCRdb with MiXCR from the multiplex PCR reads. Seen here are a few hundred thousand distinct CDR3 sequences, 20% to 25% observed once, and the top ten hold roughly 49%. The material sequenced was blood. The receptors were sampled from a woman aged 70-85 years with Graves' ophthalmopathy.

About this clonotype: With a much larger clone just one base away, this may be a read error. The CDR3 coding sequence is TGTGCCAGCAGCCAGGGACTAGCGGATTCCTACGAGCAGTACTTC. Its translation is CASSQGLADSYEQYF. The V gene is TRBV28, the J gene TRBJ2-7; 11 bases fit TRBD2. The germline V gene encodes CDR1 MDHEN and CDR2 SYDVKM. Unmatched junction bases numbered 5, after V lost 6 bases and J lost 1 base. This CDR3 region has 15 residues.

This clonotype was seen ten or more times. The chain has TRBV6-5 and TRBJ1-5; D unresolved. Germline V gives CDR1 MNHEY, CDR2 SVGAGI. This CDR3 is 15 amino acids long. Trimming took 0 bases from V and 2 from J, leaving 8 bases between them. CDR3 DNA sequence: TGTGCCAGCAGTTACTCCCAGGCTGGCAATCAGCCCCAGCATTTT. Translated: CASSYSQAGNQPQHF.

The sample holds a few counts of this clonotype. The chain joins TRBV30 to TRBJ2-3; D gene unclear. Germline-derived CDR1 and CDR2 are GTSNPN and SVGIG (reference sequence). The CDR3 spans 15 residues. With 0 bases removed from V and 0 bases from J, the gap between germline ends came to 10 bases. Here the CDR3 reads CAWSVRTGSTDTQYF. The CDR3 nucleotides are TGTGCCTGGAGTGTACGCACGGGCAGCACAGATACGCAGTATTTT. Filled out from reference TRBV30 and TRBJ2-3, the complete variable domain reads SQTIHQWPATLVQPVGSPLSLECTVEGTSNPNLYWYRQAAGRGLQLLFYSVGIGQISSEVPQNLSASRPQDRQFILSSKKLLLSDSGFYLCAWSVRTGSTDTQYFGPGTRLTVL.

The chain joins TRBV28 to TRBJ2-7; tentative D call: TRBD2 (5 bases). This CDR3 comprises 13 residues. V lost 9 bases to trimming and J lost 2 bases, with 14 bases between them. Germline lookup yields CDR1 MDHEN and CDR2 SYDVKM. This CDR3 reads CASISSPTYEQYF. Here the CDR3 DNA reads TGTGCCAGTATTTCTAGCCCCACCTACGAGCAGTACTTC.

The chain uses TRBV27 and TRBJ2-1; D not resolved. This CDR3 region has 14 residues. V was trimmed by 4 bases and J by 9 bases, leaving 16 bases between them. Germline V gene sequence: CDR1 MNHEY, CDR2 SMNVEV (reference sequence). The DNA of the CDR3 is TGTGCCAGCAGTTCTACCTTTGGTTTTGGTGAGCAGTTCTTC. It codes for CASSSTFGFGEQFF.

This sequence joins TRBV5-5 and TRBJ1-2; maybe TRBD1 (6 bases). This CDR3 region has 16 residues. Germline V gene data show CDR1 as SGHKS and CDR2 as YYEKEE (reference sequence). Trimming took 4 bases from V and 3 from J, leaving 19 bases between them. CDR3 bases: TGTGCCAGCAGCACCGGGACAAGGACCTTCCACTATGGCTACACCTTC. Translation gives CASSTGTRTFHYGYTF.

J is TRBJ2-7 and V is TRBV12-3 or TRBV12-4; D remains ambiguous. Trimming left V 2 bases short and J 2 bases short, with 16 bases between. There are 16 residues in the CDR3. This CDR3 is CASSLFYPPQAYEQYF. The DNA for the CDR3 is TGTGCCAGCAGTTTATTTTACCCTCCGCAGGCCTACGAGCAGTACTTC.

In its sample, this clonotype was seen a few times. The genes are TRBV9 and TRBJ2-7, with D possibly being TRBD1 or TRBD2 (5 bases each). The V gene lost 1 base and the J gene lost 6 bases, with 11 bases spanning the gap. The CDR3 is 13 residues long. The germline V gene has CDR1 SGDLS and CDR2 YYNGEE. CDR3 in DNA: TGTGCCAGCAGCGTACTCCGGGACGGCGAGCAGTACTTC. This gives the protein CASSVLRDGEQYF.

The V call is TRBV4-2, the J call TRBJ2-2, with 9 bases aligning to TRBD1. Losses at the gene ends were 1 base for V and 1 base for J; bases not matched to a gene: 7. Germline V gives CDR1 LGHNA, CDR2 YNFKEQ. The length of the CDR3 is 18 residues. CDR3 protein: CASSQGHNRGRNTGELFF. CDR3 sequence (DNA): TGTGCCAGCAGCCAAGGGCATAACAGGGGGCGGAACACCGGGGAGCTGTTTTTT.

This clonotype has a handful of counts. This chain uses TRBV6-6 with TRBJ2-3; TRBD1 matches 7 bases. With 4 bases clipped from V and 4 bases from J, the junction kept 11 bases outside the gene matches. This CDR3 has 16 amino acids. Germline values: CDR1 MNHNY, CDR2 SVGAGI (reference sequence). The CDR3 is CASSSSTGSVADTQYF. The CDR3 DNA reads TGTGCCAGCAGTTCCTCGACAGGGAGTGTAGCAGATACGCAGTATTTT.

This chain uses TRBV12-3 or TRBV12-4 with TRBJ2-1, with D tentatively TRBD1 or TRBD2 (5 bases each). This CDR3 has 15 residues. Deletions cut 6 bases from V and 3 bases from J, with 15 bases between. CDR3 bases: TGTGCCAGCAGCTCTAGCAGTCAGGGCTACAATGAGCAGTTCTTC. This gives the protein CASSSSSQGYNEQFF.

V and J are TRBV30 and TRBJ2-7; D not resolved. The CDR3 has 12 amino acids. Germline values: CDR1 GTSNPN, CDR2 SVGIG (reference sequence). V was cut by 1 base and J by 5 bases, with 9 bases left in between. The DNA for the CDR3 is TGTGCCTGGAGTGACAGTCCCGACGAGCAGTACTTC. Amino acids: CAWSDSPDEQYF.

This clonotype has only a few counts. J is TRBJ2-7 and V is TRBV19; a possible D gene is TRBD2 (5 bases). Germline CDR1 is LNHDA and CDR2 is SQIVND (reference sequence). V gave up 9 bases and J gave up 0 bases, with 15 bases separating them. The CDR3 loop spans 14 amino acids. The CDR3 region has the DNA TGTGCCAGCCGCCCGGGGATTAACTCCTACGAGCAGTACTTC. It is translated as CASRPGINSYEQYF.

This clonotype came up a few times. CDR3 in amino acids: CSASVPGRAYNEQFF. DNA for the CDR3: TGCAGTGCTAGCGTTCCGGGAAGGGCCTACAATGAGCAGTTCTTC. J is TRBJ2-1 and V is TRBV20-1, with D possibly being TRBD2 (5 bases). This CDR3 region has 15 residues. V was pared by 3 bases and J by 2 bases, with 14 bases between. Germline assignment: CDR1 DFQATT and CDR2 SNEGSKA (reference sequence).

This clonotype was found a few times. The gene calls are TRBV5-1 and TRBJ2-1; D uncertain. This CDR3 comprises 15 residues. The germline gives CDR1 SGHRS, CDR2 YFSETQ. V was clipped by 2 bases and J by 4 bases, with 13 bases between them. The CDR3 reads CASSFSVGSYNEQFF. DNA of the CDR3: TGCGCCAGCAGCTTCTCAGTCGGGTCATACAATGAGCAGTTCTTC.